This entry features one TCR beta chain sequence. Its target is not known. The data originate from a study of cytomegalovirus exposure and HLA in healthy donors. Study overall: Ancestry clustering placed 81% of roughly 400 genotyped donors in the Caucasian-associated cluster.

Study-level points and caveats: Cytomegalovirus-associated status was assigned to 150 or so TCR beta chains.

The germline gives CDR1 SNHLY, CDR2 FYNNEI. V lost 3 bases and J 7 bases, leaving 19 bases between the germline ends. This CDR3 is built from 15 residues. The PCR employed 60 Vbeta primers together with 13 Jbeta primers. The repertoire was sequenced with immunoSEQ multiplex PCR; TCRdb's copy has only in-frame clones and lacks some. The sample yields around 100,000 clones, 65% to 80% seen once. The chain employs TRBV2 and TRBJ2-7; possible D gene TRBD2, 6 bases. The receptor comes from a woman under 30 in good health and CMV-seropositive. The sample taken for sequencing was PBMCs. CDR3 protein: CASSEDDSLAGEQYF. In DNA, the CDR3 is TGTGCCAGCAGTGAGGACGACAGCCTTGCGGGGGAGCAGTACTTC.